This T cell receptor beta chain was recorded in a study of cytomegalovirus exposure and HLA in healthy donors. Study conclusions and caveats: Reportedly, TCR beta sequences accurately predicted HLA-A and HLA-B alleles in most subjects. Later analysis found that TCR beta chains associated with HLA were more clonally expanded than other, equally common chains. A few CMV-associated chains were confirmed in vitro to be specific for CMV antigens.

The PCR ran on 60 Vbeta and 13 Jbeta primers. The data were produced by immunoSEQ multiplex PCR, yet TCRdb's version contains in-frame clones alone and is incomplete. Of around 300,000 clones listed, roughly 70% are singletons. Though nominally healthy at sampling, donors likely had unrecorded immune exposures. Per germline, CDR1 SNHLY and CDR2 FYNNEI. The CDR3 is 15 residues long. This clone was seen a single time. Its cognate antigen is unknown. The specimen sequenced was PBMCs. The TCR originated in a female donor in good health and CMV-seronegative. The chain combines TRBV2 with TRBJ2-5; the D gene is possibly TRBD1 (5 bases). The end of the DNA aligns better with TRBJ2-7, so the J call may be wrong. CDR3 bases: TGTGCCAGCACCGCTCCTTCAGGGAATGTTTACGAGCAGTACTTC. It is translated as CASTAPSGNVYEQYF.